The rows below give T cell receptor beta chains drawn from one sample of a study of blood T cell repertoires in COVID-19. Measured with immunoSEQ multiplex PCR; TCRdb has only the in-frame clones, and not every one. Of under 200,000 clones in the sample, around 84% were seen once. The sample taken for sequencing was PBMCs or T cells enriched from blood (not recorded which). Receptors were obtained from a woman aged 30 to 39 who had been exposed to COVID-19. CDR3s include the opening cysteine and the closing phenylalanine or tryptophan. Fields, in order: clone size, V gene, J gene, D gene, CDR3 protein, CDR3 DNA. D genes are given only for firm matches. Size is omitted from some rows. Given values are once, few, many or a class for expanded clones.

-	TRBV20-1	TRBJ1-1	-	CSAKRVAEAFF	TGCAGTGCCAAGAGGGTCGCTGAAGCTTTCTTT
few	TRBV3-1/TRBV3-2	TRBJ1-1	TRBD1	CASSHQRTGIAPEAFF	TGTGCCAGCAGCCACCAGAGGACAGGAATAGCCCCTGAAGCTTTCTTT
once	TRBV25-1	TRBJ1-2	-	CASSGPRTLGYTF	TGTGCCAGCAGTGGGCCCCGGACTCTCGGCTACACCTTC
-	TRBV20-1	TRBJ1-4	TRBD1	CSARETGATNEKLFF	TGCAGTGCTCGTGAGACAGGGGCGACTAATGAAAAACTGTTTTTT
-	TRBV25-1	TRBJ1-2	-	CASSESVRDNLYGYTF	TGTGCCAGCAGTGAATCAGTGAGGGACAACCTCTATGGCTACACCTTC
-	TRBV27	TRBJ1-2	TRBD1	CASRPGQGWDLGSYTF	TGTGCCAGCAGGCCGGGACAGGGGTGGGACCTTGGTAGCTACACCTTC
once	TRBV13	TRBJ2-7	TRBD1	CASSSQTRTGEEQYF	TGTGCCAGCAGCTCCCAGACCCGGACAGGGGAGGAGCAGTACTTC
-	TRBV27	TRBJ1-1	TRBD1	CASRGTGGLTEAFF	TGTGCCAGCAGGGGGACAGGGGGACTCACTGAAGCTTTCTTT
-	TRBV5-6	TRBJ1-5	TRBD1	CASSNRDRDSQPQHF	TGTGCCAGCAGCAACCGGGACAGGGACTCTCAGCCCCAGCATTTT
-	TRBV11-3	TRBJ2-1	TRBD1	CASSLDLGQGYEQFF	TGTGCCAGCAGCTTAGATCTGGGACAGGGGTATGAGCAGTTCTTC
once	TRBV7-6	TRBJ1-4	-	CASSLGGNEKLFF	TGTGCCAGCAGCTTAGGCGGGAATGAAAAACTGTTTTTT
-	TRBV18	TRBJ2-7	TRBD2	CASSSLAGGRAYEQYF	TGTGCCAGCTCATCACTAGCGGGGGGGAGGGCCTACGAGCAGTACTTC
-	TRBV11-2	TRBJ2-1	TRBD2	CASSETGTSGYYEQFF	TGTGCCAGCAGCGAAACCGGGACTAGCGGGTACTATGAGCAGTTCTTC
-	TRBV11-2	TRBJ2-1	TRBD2	CASSLEGGGYNEQFF	TGTGCCAGCAGCTTAGAGGGGGGGGGCTACAATGAGCAGTTCTTC
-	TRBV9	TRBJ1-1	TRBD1	CASSPRQGVLTAEAFF	TGTGCCAGCAGCCCCAGACAGGGAGTCCTTACGGCTGAAGCTTTCTTT
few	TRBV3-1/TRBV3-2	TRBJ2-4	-	CASSPGWGGAAKNIQYF	TGTGCCAGCAGCCCCGGATGGGGGGGGGCTGCCAAAAACATTCAGTACTTC
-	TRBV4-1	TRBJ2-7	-	CASSRGTWSSYEQYF	TGCGCCAGCAGCCGAGGGACTTGGAGCTCCTACGAGCAGTACTTC
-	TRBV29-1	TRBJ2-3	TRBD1	CSAHRGQGSDTQYF	TGCAGCGCCCACCGGGGACAGGGGTCAGATACGCAGTATTTT